These 31 T cell receptor beta chains were sequenced from one sample in a study of T cell responses to AZD1222 COVID-19 vaccine. Sequencing was performed with immunoSEQ multiplex PCR; in TCRdb, only in-frame clones are kept and a portion is missing. The sample has 150,000 to 200,000 clones, approximately 92% seen once. The sequences come from peripheral blood, collected on day 0 of AZD1222 vaccination. These receptors came from an adult in good health.

This chain joins TRBV7-9 and TRBJ1-1; D ambiguous. The CDR3 contains 12 residues. Trimming took 5 bases from V and 7 from J, leaving 11 bases between them. Germline V lookup: CDR1 SEHNR, CDR2 FQNEAQ (reference sequence). The CDR3 bases are TGTGCCAGCAGCGCCCGGGTTTTTGAAGCTTTCTTT. This translates into CASSARVFEAFF. Variable domain in full (rest from reference TRBV7-9 and TRBJ1-1): DTGVSQNPRHKITKRGQNVTFRCDPISEHNRLYWYRQTLGQGPEFLTYFQNEAQLEKSRLLSDRFSAERPKGSFSTLEIQRTEQGDSAMYLCASSARVFEAFFGQGTRLTVV.

The V call is TRBV4-3, the J call TRBJ1-1, with D unclear. Germline CDR1 LGHNA, CDR2 YSLEER. CDR3 size: 14 residues. With 1 base removed from V and 1 base from J, the gap between germline ends came to 7 bases. The CDR3 loop reads CASSQGEQNTEAFF. As DNA, the CDR3 is TGCGCCAGCAGCCAAGGGGAACAGAACACTGAAGCTTTCTTT.

The chain joins TRBV4-3 to TRBJ2-3; no clear D. The CDR3 is 15 residues long. Germline CDR1 is LGHNA and CDR2 is YSLEER. V lost 1 base and J 2 bases, leaving 10 bases between the germline ends. Written as DNA, the CDR3 is TGCGCCAGCAGCCAAGCACTCAGTTTCACAGATACGCAGTATTTT. Residues: CASSQALSFTDTQYF.

The rearrangement joins TRBV4-1 to TRBJ2-1, with D tentatively TRBD1 (6 bases). This CDR3 comprises 12 residues. From germline, CDR1 is MGHRA and CDR2 YSYEKL. Deletions cut 0 bases from V and 14 bases from J, with 11 bases between. The CDR3 is CASSQDGAGEFF. The CDR3 coding sequence is TGCGCCAGCAGCCAAGATGGTGCAGGGGAGTTCTTC.

V usage is TRBV5-4 and J usage is TRBJ1-2; TRBD1 agrees at 7 bases. The germline V gene encodes CDR1 SGHNT and CDR2 YYREEE (reference sequence). Unmatched junction bases numbered 3, after V lost 4 bases and J lost 6 bases. The CDR3 consists of 12 residues. DNA of the CDR3: TGTGCCAGCAGCCCAGGACAGGATGGCTACACCTTC. Translation gives CASSPGQDGYTF.

J is TRBJ2-7 and V is TRBV5-1, with 8 bases fitting TRBD1. V lost 0 bases to trimming and J lost 5 bases; unmatched junction nucleotides: 7. CDR1 and CDR2 (germline): SGHRS, YFSETQ. The CDR3 is 15 amino acids. The CDR3 nucleotides are TGCGCCAGCAGCTTGGTGGCGGACAGGGTCCACGAGCAGTACTTC. It specifies CASSLVADRVHEQYF.

The rearrangement uses TRBV5-1 and TRBJ1-4; D gene unclear. Germline lookup yields CDR1 SGHRS and CDR2 YFSETQ. Trimming stripped 0 bases from V and 0 bases from J, with 9 bases between. The CDR3 covers 16 residues. CDR3 amino acids: CASSLEGRATNEKLFF. DNA of the CDR3: TGCGCCAGCAGCTTGGAGGGTCGGGCAACTAATGAAAAACTGTTTTTT. The full variable domain, completed using reference TRBV5-1 and TRBJ1-4, is KAGVTQTPRYLIKTRGQQVTLSCSPISGHRSVSWYQQTPGQGLQFLFEYFSETQRNKGNFPGRFSGRQFSNSRSEMNVSTLELGDSALYLCASSLEGRATNEKLFFGSGTQLSVL.

V usage is TRBV7-2 and J usage is TRBJ1-5; 7 positions match TRBD1. Germline V gives CDR1 SGHTA, CDR2 FQGNSA. The CDR3 spans 15 residues. The V segment lost 7 bases and the J segment 0 bases; nucleotides outside the gene matches: 6. The CDR3 loop is CASTLQGYSNQPQHF. As DNA, the CDR3 is TGTGCCAGCACCCTACAGGGGTATAGCAATCAGCCCCAGCATTTT. The entire variable domain, with the rest obtained from reference TRBV7-2 and TRBJ1-5, is as follows: GAGVSQSPSNKVTEKGKDVELRCDPISGHTALYWYRQSLGQGLEFLIYFQGNSAPDKSGLPSDRFSAERTGGSVSTLTIQRTQQEDSAVYLCASTLQGYSNQPQHFGDGTRLSIL.

The chain combines TRBV24-1 with TRBJ1-3; D possibly corresponds to TRBD1 (5 bases). The CDR3 extends over 16 amino acids. Trimming took 2 bases from V and 0 from J, leaving 10 bases between them. Looked up from germline, CDR1 is KGHDR and CDR2 is SFDVKD. CDR3 in amino acids: CATSDSGRNSGNTIYF. The CDR3 coding sequence is TGTGCCACCAGTGATTCGGGACGGAACTCTGGAAACACCATATATTTT.

The chain joins TRBV19 to TRBJ2-3, with 12 bases lining up with TRBD2. V was clipped by 1 base and J by 2 bases; unmatched bases: 7. Per germline, CDR1 LNHDA and CDR2 SQIVND (reference sequence). The CDR3 length is 18 residues. The CDR3 sequence: CASSIGLAGGRVTDTQYF. For the CDR3, the DNA is TGTGCCAGTAGTATAGGCCTAGCGGGAGGGCGCGTCACAGATACGCAGTATTTT.

The rearrangement links TRBV7-9 to TRBJ1-1; D is possibly TRBD1 (5 bases). Per germline, CDR1 SEHNR and CDR2 FQNEAQ (reference sequence). The CDR3 consists of 14 residues. V lost 6 bases, J lost 1 base, and 12 bases lay in between. In nucleotides, the CDR3 is TGTGCCAGCAGGCAGGGTACGGCGAACACTGAAGCTTTCTTT. This translates into CASRQGTANTEAFF.

Comment on this clone: Other DNA sequences from this sample encode an identical CDR3 as well. This chain joins TRBV7-3 and TRBJ1-4; 8 positions agree with TRBD1. Germline values: CDR1 SGHTA, CDR2 FQGTGA. V lost 3 bases, J lost 7 bases, and 7 bases stayed unmatched. CDR3 length equals 15 residues. CDR3 protein: CASSLAGGAGEKLFF. CDR3 coding DNA: TGTGCCAGCAGCTTGGCAGGGGGCGCGGGTGAAAAACTGTTTTTT.

V is TRBV11-2 and J is TRBJ2-3; no firm D call. Germline-derived CDR1 and CDR2 are SGHAT and FQNNGV. This CDR3 spans 14 amino acids. Trimming pared 0 bases from V and 2 bases from J, leaving 6 bases between. CDR3 DNA: TGTGCCAGCAGCTTAGAGGTGCACACAGATACGCAGTATTTT. Translation gives CASSLEVHTDTQYF.

This sequence joins TRBV6-4 and TRBJ2-1; tentatively, D is TRBD2 (6 bases). V dropped 2 bases and J dropped 0 bases, with 11 bases sitting between them. The CDR3 extends over 16 amino acids. Germline CDR1 is MRHNA and CDR2 is SNTAGT. CDR3 protein: CASSDVAGSSYNEQFF. CDR3 DNA sequence: TGTGCCAGCAGTGACGTCGCGGGGAGCTCCTACAATGAGCAGTTCTTC.

The chain combines TRBV6-5 with TRBJ1-3, with D possibly being TRBD1 (5 bases). V was trimmed by 6 bases and J by 3 bases, leaving 18 bases between them. The CDR3 extends over 16 amino acids. Germline CDR1 and CDR2: MNHEY and SVGAGI. The CDR3 bases are TGTGCCAGCAGCTACACGCTAAAGACAGTTGGAAACACCATATATTTT. Translating gives CASSYTLKTVGNTIYF.

The rearrangement joins TRBV5-4 to TRBJ2-7, with 11 positions matching TRBD2. Per germline, CDR1 SGHNT and CDR2 YYREEE (reference sequence). V shed 4 bases, J shed 2 bases, and the junction held 2 bases outside the gene matches. CDR3 size: 14 residues. The CDR3 protein is CASSQTSGAYEQYF. The CDR3 coding sequence is TGTGCCAGCAGCCAGACTAGCGGGGCCTACGAGCAGTACTTC.

The CDR3 reads CASRGGANYEQYF. The CDR3 region has the DNA TGTGCCAGCAGGGGAGGGGCGAACTACGAGCAGTACTTC. J is TRBJ2-7 and V is TRBV2, with 7 nucleotides matching TRBD2. From germline, CDR1 is SNHLY and CDR2 FYNNEI. V lost 6 bases, J lost 3 bases, and 5 bases stayed unmatched. The CDR3 loop spans 13 amino acids.

The chain uses TRBV6-4 and TRBJ1-2; TRBD1 is a possible D gene (5 bases). Germline CDR1 is MRHNA and CDR2 is SNTAGT. Trimming removed 7 bases from V and 4 bases from J, with 22 bases in between. The CDR3 runs 16 residues. CDR3 sequence: CASKLDPGGGSYGYTF. In nucleotides, the CDR3 is TGTGCCAGCAAGTTGGACCCTGGCGGGGGAAGCTATGGCTACACCTTC.

The chain is built from TRBV7-5 and TRBJ2-5. TRBV7-5 is shown as a pseudogene. The CDR3 runs 15 residues. CDR3: CARSSDGRVQETQYF. The CDR3 nucleotides read TGTGCCAGAAGCTCAGATGGCAGAGTCCAAGAGACCCAGTACTTC.

This rearrangement joins TRBV3-1 (or the pseudogene TRBV3-2) to TRBJ1-5; 10 positions agree with TRBD1. Germline V gene data show CDR1 as LGHDT and CDR2 as YNNKEL (reference sequence). This CDR3 spans 16 amino acids. V shed 4 bases, J shed 9 bases, and the junction held 12 bases outside the gene matches. This CDR3 is CASSPGQGVSGGPQHF. The CDR3 coding sequence is TGTGCCAGCAGCCCCGGACAGGGGGTGAGCGGGGGGCCCCAGCATTTT.

V usage is TRBV27 and J usage is TRBJ2-1; D call uncertain. V shed 4 bases and J shed 7 bases, with 8 bases lying between them. CDR3 length: 12 residues. Germline V gene lookup returns CDR1 MNHEY and CDR2 SMNVEV (reference sequence). This CDR3 is CASSSYGNEQFF. The CDR3 coding sequence is TGTGCCAGCAGTTCCTATGGGAATGAGCAGTTCTTC.

The chain links TRBV6-5 to TRBJ2-7; no reliable D call. The CDR3 consists of 13 residues. The germline gives CDR1 MNHEY, CDR2 SVGAGI. Trimming cost V 3 bases and J 7 bases, with 13 bases left between them. DNA of the CDR3: TGTGCCAGCAGTTATGGCGATTTATGGGAGCAGTACTTC. The encoded protein is CASSYGDLWEQYF.

The V gene is TRBV20-1, the J gene TRBJ2-5, with a tentative D call TRBD1 (5 bases). This CDR3 spans 10 amino acids. Trimming cost V 7 bases and J 7 bases, with 10 bases left between them. The germline gives CDR1 DFQATT, CDR2 SNEGSKA (reference sequence). Here the CDR3 reads CSGLGVTQYF. In DNA form, the CDR3 reads TGCAGTGGGCTAGGGGTGACCCAGTACTTC.

The genes are TRBV7-9 and TRBJ1-2, with a tentative D call TRBD1 (6 bases). This CDR3 is 17 amino acids long. V was clipped by 0 bases and J by 0 bases, with 14 bases between them. Germline CDR1 and CDR2: SEHNR and FQNEAQ (reference sequence). The CDR3 spells CASSLAWRTAPNYGYTF. CDR3 nucleotide sequence: TGTGCCAGCAGCTTAGCCTGGAGGACAGCCCCTAACTATGGCTACACCTTC.

V usage is TRBV7-4 and J usage is TRBJ1-2, with a weak D call TRBD1 (6 bases). In germline, CDR1 is SGHVT, CDR2 SQSDAQ. This CDR3 is built from 13 residues. The V end lost 4 bases, the J end lost 5 bases, and 11 bases lay between the germline ends. The CDR3 reads CASSSGQPYGYTF. CDR3 coding DNA: TGTGCCAGCAGCTCCGGACAGCCGTATGGCTACACCTTC. The whole variable domain, remainder taken from reference TRBV7-4 and TRBJ1-2, is GAGVSQSPRYKVAKRGRDVALRCDSISGHVTLYWYRQTLGQGSEVLTYSQSDAQRDKSGRPSGRFSAERPERSVSTLKIQRTEQGDSAVYLCASSSGQPYGYTFGSGTRLTVV.

V and J are TRBV30 and TRBJ1-3, with unresolved D. The CDR3 consists of 15 residues. Germline assignment: CDR1 GTSNPN and CDR2 SVGIG (reference sequence). The V and J ends lost 3 bases and 0 bases respectively, with 12 bases between them. The CDR3, as DNA: TGTGCCTGGAGCGCCATCTGGCACTCTGGAAACACCATATATTTT. It specifies CAWSAIWHSGNTIYF.

The rearrangement uses TRBV5-4 and TRBJ1-1; no clear D. The CDR3 totals 12 residues. Trimming left V 2 bases short and J 3 bases short, with 5 bases between. Germline assignment: CDR1 SGHNT and CDR2 YYREEE (reference sequence). The CDR3 reads CASSFLDTEAFF. CDR3 coding DNA: TGTGCCAGCAGCTTTTTGGACACTGAAGCTTTCTTT.

The V call is TRBV5-1, the J call TRBJ2-7; 10 positions match TRBD1. The germline CDR1 and CDR2 sequences are SGHRS and YFSETQ. The CDR3 sequence is 17 residues long. The V gene end was trimmed by 3 bases and the J gene end by 4 bases; junction bases not matched to a gene: 13. The CDR3 DNA is TGCGCCAGCAGCTCACTGCCGGGACAGGGGCAGTCTTACGAGCAGTACTTC. This encodes CASSSLPGQGQSYEQYF.

The CDR3 loop reads CASSQGTASGNTIYF. CDR3 DNA: TGCGCCAGCAGCCAGGGGACAGCCTCTGGAAACACCATATATTTT. The chain is built from TRBV4-1 and TRBJ1-3, with 7 bases lining up with TRBD1. The CDR3 is made up of 15 amino acids. CDR1 and CDR2 from the germline V gene are MGHRA and YSYEKL. The V and J ends lost 3 bases and 0 bases, in that order; junction bases with no gene match: 2.

This rearrangement joins TRBV28 to TRBJ1-5, with a possible D match to TRBD1 (6 bases). This CDR3 is built from 14 residues. The germline V gene has CDR1 MDHEN and CDR2 SYDVKM. The V end lost 6 bases, the J end lost 3 bases, and 12 bases lay between the germline ends. Written as DNA, the CDR3 is TGTGCCAGCAGCCGGAGGGGGTTCAATCAGCCCCAGCATTTT. The encoded protein is CASSRRGFNQPQHF.

CDR3 protein: CASSYAGTSHLFTGELFF. DNA for the CDR3: TGTGCCAGCAGTTACGCCGGGACTAGCCACTTATTCACCGGGGAGCTGTTTTTT. V and J are TRBV5-6 and TRBJ2-2; the match to TRBD2 covers 9 bases. The length of the CDR3 is 18 residues. Trimming at V came to 5 bases and at J to 4 bases, leaving 15 bases not matched to a gene. From germline, CDR1 is SGHDT and CDR2 YYEEEE.